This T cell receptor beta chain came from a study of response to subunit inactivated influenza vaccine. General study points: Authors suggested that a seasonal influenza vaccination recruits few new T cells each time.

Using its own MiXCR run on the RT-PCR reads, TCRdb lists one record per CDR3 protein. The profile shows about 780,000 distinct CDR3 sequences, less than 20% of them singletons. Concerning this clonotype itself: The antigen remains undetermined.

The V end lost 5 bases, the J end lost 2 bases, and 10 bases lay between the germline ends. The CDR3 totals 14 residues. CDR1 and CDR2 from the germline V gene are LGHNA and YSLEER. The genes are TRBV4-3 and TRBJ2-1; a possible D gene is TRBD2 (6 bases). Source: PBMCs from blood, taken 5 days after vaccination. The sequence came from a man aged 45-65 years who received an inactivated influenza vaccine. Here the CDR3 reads CASSTGDPYNEQFF. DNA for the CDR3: TGCGCCAGCAGCACGGGGGACCCCTACAATGAGCAGTTCTTC.